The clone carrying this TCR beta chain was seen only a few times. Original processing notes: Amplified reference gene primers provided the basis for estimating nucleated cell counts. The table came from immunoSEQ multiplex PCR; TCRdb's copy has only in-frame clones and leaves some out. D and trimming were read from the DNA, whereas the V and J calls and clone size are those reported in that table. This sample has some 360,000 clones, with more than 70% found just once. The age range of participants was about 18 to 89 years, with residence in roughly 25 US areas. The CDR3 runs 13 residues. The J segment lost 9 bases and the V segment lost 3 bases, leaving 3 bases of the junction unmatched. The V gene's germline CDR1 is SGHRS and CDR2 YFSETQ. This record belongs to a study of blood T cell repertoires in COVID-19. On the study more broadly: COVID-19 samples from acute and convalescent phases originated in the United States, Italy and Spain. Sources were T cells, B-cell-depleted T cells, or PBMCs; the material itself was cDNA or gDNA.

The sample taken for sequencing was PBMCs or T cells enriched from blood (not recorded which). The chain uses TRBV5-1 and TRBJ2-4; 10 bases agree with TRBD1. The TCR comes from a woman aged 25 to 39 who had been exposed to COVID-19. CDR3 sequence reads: CASSYGQGGIQYF. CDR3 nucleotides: TGCGCCAGCAGCTATGGACAGGGGGGCATTCAGTACTTC. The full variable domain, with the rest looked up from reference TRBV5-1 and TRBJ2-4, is KAGVTQTPRYLIKTRGQQVTLSCSPISGHRSVSWYQQTPGQGLQFLFEYFSETQRNKGNFPGRFSGRQFSNSRSEMNVSTLELGDSALYLCASSYGQGGIQYFGAGTRLSVL.